The source of this TCR beta chain is a study of Graves' ophthalmopathy and Graves' hyperthyroidism. About the research overall: Stable hyperthyroidism meant no ophthalmopathy within 18 months of follow-up.

This clonotype was detected only a few times. Amplified TCR beta CDR3 regions were obtained using RNA transcripts as template. The first round was an RT-PCR with HTBI primers, and the second round was a multiplex PCR. TCRdb itself ran the multiplex PCR reads through MiXCR, one entry per CDR3 protein. The sample consists of over a million distinct CDR3 sequences, about 36% of them appearing once. Sequencing used peripheral blood or thyroid tissue (not recorded which). This clonotype was obtained from an adult man with Graves' hyperthyroidism.

CDR3 sequence reads: CATSVLAGDEQFF. The CDR3 nucleotides are TGTGCCACCAGTGTGCTAGCGGGAGATGAGCAGTTCTTC. The chain couples TRBV24-1 to TRBJ2-1, with 10 bases identical to TRBD2. The CDR3 extends over 13 amino acids. V shed 5 bases, J shed 8 bases, and the junction held 2 bases outside the gene matches. The germline V gene encodes CDR1 KGHDR and CDR2 SFDVKD.